This T cell receptor (beta chain) is drawn from a study of T cell clones after liver transplantation. General observations from the study: A larger donor-reactive than third-party decline suggested partial antigen-specific deletion.

Here immunoSEQ multiplex PCR was the method, and the copy in TCRdb shows in-frame clones only, minus some. The table has around 21,000 clones, 90% to 95% seen once; the top ten hold 25%. The CDR3 covers 16 residues. Germline CDR1 SNHLY, CDR2 FYNNEI. V lost 6 bases and J lost 2; bases outside the gene matches: 11. As to this clone: What it recognizes is unknown.

The sequence came from a human patient who received a liver transplant. Some T cells may be the graft donor's. This chain links TRBV2 with TRBJ2-7; 9 bases are shared with TRBD1. The sequenced sample was CD8+ T cells from blood, obtained about 27 months after liver transplant. The CDR3 DNA sequence: TGTGCCAGCAGGGGGGACAGGGAAGATCCCACCTACGAGCAGTACTTC. Its protein product is CASRGDREDPTYEQYF. The full variable domain, with the rest looked up from reference TRBV2 and TRBJ2-7, is EPEVTQTPSHQVTQMGQEVILRCVPISNHLYFYWYRQILGQKVEFLVSFYNNEISEKSEIFDDQFSVERPDGSNFTLKIRSTKLEDSAMYFCASRGDREDPTYEQYFGPGTRLTVT.